One sample yielded the 20 T cell receptor beta chains listed below, sequenced in a study of response to subunit inactivated influenza vaccine. TCRdb re-derived calls from the RT-PCR reads in MiXCR, one entry per CDR3 protein. Of 700,000 to 800,000 distinct CDR3 sequences listed, around 18% are singletons. The sequenced sample was PBMCs from blood, obtained about 5 days after vaccination. Receptors were obtained from a man between 50 and 59 years old who received an inactivated influenza vaccine.

This clonotype was seen only a few times. Likely a read error: the CDR3 ends without its conserved phenylalanine or tryptophan. The DNA is omitted, as the CDR3 cannot be located on it reliably, and the CDR3 follows TCRdb's listing. This chain uses TRBV6-1 with TRBJ2-1; the DNA was not compared with TRBD1, the D call given in the table. The CDR3 spans 12 amino acids, including both terminal residues. The V gene's germline CDR1 is MNHNS and CDR2 SASEGT. The CDR3 loop reads CASSESRPPHTS.

In regard to this clonotype: Given a much more abundant clone one base away, this may be a read error. This chain connects TRBV10-3 to TRBJ2-3; D gene ambiguous. The length of the CDR3 is 14 residues. CDR1 is ENHRY and CDR2 is SYGVKD in the germline V gene. CDR3 in DNA: TGTGCCACCAGTGAGTCACCTCGGACAGATACGCAGTATTTT. This translates into CATSESPRTDTQYF.

This clonotype has only a few counts. This chain joins TRBV24-1 and TRBJ2-3; D is unclear. Trimming pared 0 bases from V and 4 bases from J, leaving 10 bases between. CDR1 is KGHDR and CDR2 is SFDVKD in the germline V gene. This CDR3 comprises 15 residues. CDR3 in DNA: TGTGCCACCAGTGATTTGGGTGCCGGTGCAGATACGCAGTATTTT. This encodes CATSDLGAGADTQYF.

CDR3 in amino acids: CASSLESASGRSTDTQYF. CDR3 in DNA: TGTGCCAGCAGCTTAGAGTCGGCTAGCGGGAGGAGCACAGATACGCAGTATTTT. The rearrangement uses TRBV11-2 and TRBJ2-3; 11 nucleotides line up with TRBD2. This CDR3 is built from 18 residues. Germline CDR1 is SGHAT and CDR2 is FQNNGV. After removal of 0 bases from V and 0 bases from J, the junction contained 5 bases not matched to a gene.

The chain has TRBV20-1 and TRBJ2-3; 9 bases agree with TRBD2. This CDR3 has 15 residues. The V and J ends lost 1 base and 5 bases, in that order; junction bases with no gene match: 7. Germline-derived CDR1 and CDR2 are DFQATT and SNEGSKA (reference sequence). The CDR3 DNA reads TGCAGTGCTAGAGGGTCTAGCGGGATCTTAGATACGCAGTATTTT. Translating gives CSARGSSGILDTQYF.

This sequence joins TRBV7-9 and TRBJ2-1; 7 nucleotides agree with TRBD1. Germline V gives CDR1 SEHNR, CDR2 FQNEAQ (reference sequence). V trimming: 3 bases; J trimming: 8 bases; junction bases outside the gene matches: 10. CDR3 length: 15 amino acids. CDR3 residues: CASSLVQGRIYEQFF. For the CDR3, the DNA is TGTGCCAGCAGCTTGGTACAGGGGAGAATCTATGAGCAGTTCTTC.

The chain recombines TRBV20-1 with TRBJ1-2; D is possibly TRBD1 (5 bases). The CDR3 consists of 12 residues. Trimming stripped 1 base from V and 14 bases from J, with 17 bases between. Germline CDR1 and CDR2: DFQATT and SNEGSKA (reference sequence). In DNA, the CDR3 is TGCAGTGCTAGAGGTGGGCTGGACAAAGGGACCTTC. Protein: CSARGGLDKGTF.

This clonotype has just a few counts. This rearrangement joins TRBV15 to TRBJ2-1; 7 nucleotides align to TRBD1. From germline, CDR1 is LNHNV and CDR2 YYDKDF (reference sequence). The CDR3 is made up of 15 amino acids. The junction had 5 bases not matched to a gene; V was cut back by 0 bases and J by 6 bases. In nucleotides, the CDR3 is TGTGCCACCAGCAGAGATAGCAGGGGGTCCAATGAGCAGTTCTTC. This encodes CATSRDSRGSNEQFF. Variable domain in full (rest from reference TRBV15 and TRBJ2-1): DAMVIQNPRYQVTQFGKPVTLSCSQTLNHNVMYWYQQKSSQAPKLLFHYYDKDFNNEADTPDNFQSRRPNTSFCFLDIRSPGLGDTAMYLCATSRDSRGSNEQFFGPGTRLTVL.

This clonotype came up a few times. The gene calls are TRBV20-1 and TRBJ2-7, with D tentatively TRBD1 or TRBD2 (7 bases each). V lost 0 bases and J 4 bases, leaving 16 bases between the germline ends. The CDR3 consists of 15 residues. Germline values: CDR1 DFQATT, CDR2 SNEGSKA (reference sequence). CDR3 sequence reads: CSARDGAGGEYEQYF. In DNA form, the CDR3 reads TGCAGTGCTAGAGATGGGGCAGGGGGGGAATACGAGCAGTACTTC.

This rearrangement joins TRBV7-2 to TRBJ2-5; tentative D call: TRBD1 (6 bases). Germline CDR1 and CDR2: SGHTA and FQGNSA. The germline V and J ends were trimmed by 1 base and 4 bases, with 13 bases remaining between them. CDR3 length: 15 residues. DNA of the CDR3: TGTGCCAGCAGCTTAGATAGTTGGGGGCGAGAGACCCAGTACTTC. This codes for CASSLDSWGRETQYF.

The sample holds many counts of this clonotype. The chain employs TRBV7-2 and TRBJ2-1, with 10 nucleotides matching TRBD1. This CDR3 is 17 amino acids long. Germline CDR1 reads SGHTA; CDR2 reads FQGNSA. V lost 5 bases to trimming and J lost 3 bases; unmatched junction nucleotides: 10. The CDR3 region is CASSQLVRDRGYNEQFF. In DNA, the CDR3 is TGTGCCAGCAGCCAGTTGGTCAGGGACAGGGGCTACAATGAGCAGTTCTTC.

The chain employs TRBV6-2 or TRBV6-3 and TRBJ2-1, with D perhaps TRBD1 (6 bases). V lost 2 bases and J 5 bases, leaving 10 bases between the germline ends. Germline assignment: CDR1 MNHEY and CDR2 SVGEGT. CDR3 size: 14 residues. CDR3 sequence (DNA): TGTGCCAGCAGTTACGGGACACACAACAATGAGCAGTTCTTC. Protein product: CASSYGTHNNEQFF.

This clonotype was observed a handful of times. The rearrangement uses TRBV27 and TRBJ2-1; D may be TRBD1 (5 bases). V was pared by 5 bases and J by 4 bases, with 15 bases between. The CDR3 sequence is 15 residues long. Germline V gene lookup returns CDR1 MNHEY and CDR2 SMNVEV (reference sequence). This CDR3 reads CASSPWQGPYNEQFF. CDR3 bases: TGTGCCAGCAGTCCCTGGCAGGGCCCTTACAATGAGCAGTTCTTC.

The sample holds a few counts of this clonotype. V usage is TRBV20-1 and J usage is TRBJ2-7; tentative D call: TRBD2 (6 bases). The CDR3 covers 12 residues. V shed 3 bases and J shed 7 bases, with 13 bases lying between them. Germline lookup yields CDR1 DFQATT and CDR2 SNEGSKA (reference sequence). CDR3 loop: CSASTSRREQYF. The CDR3 DNA reads TGCAGTGCTAGCACTAGCCGGAGGGAGCAGTACTTC.

The CDR3 DNA reads TGTGCCAGCAGTTTAGCGGGTACGAGGGGCTACACCTTC. Residues: CASSLAGTRGYTF. The chain links TRBV12-3 or TRBV12-4 to TRBJ1-2; D not resolved. Trimming left V 0 bases short and J 8 bases short, with 10 bases between. The CDR3 has 13 amino acids.

This clonotype was seen only a few times. The chain uses TRBV28 and TRBJ2-2, with TRBD1 identical over 9 bases. CDR1 MDHEN and CDR2 SYDVKM come from the germline V gene. With V trimmed by 3 bases and J by 8 bases, 25 bases remained unmatched. This CDR3 is built from 21 residues. DNA for the CDR3: TGTGCCAGCAGTTTCCCGAATCCGATACAACAGGGGGCGGTGAATTCGGGGGAGCTGTTTTTT. It specifies CASSFPNPIQQGAVNSGELFF.

This clonotype was observed at least ten times. The chain combines TRBV29-1 with TRBJ2-1, with TRBD2 identical over 8 bases. CDR1 and CDR2 from the germline V gene are SQVTM and ANQGSEA. CDR3 length equals 14 residues. The V segment lost 8 bases and the J segment 7 bases; nucleotides outside the gene matches: 13. The CDR3 DNA reads TGCAGCATTTCCGCGGGAGGCCCAAGGAATGAGCAGTTCTTC. This translates into CSISAGGPRNEQFF.

The sample holds a few counts of this clonotype. The V gene is TRBV20-1, the J gene TRBJ2-1; D is perhaps TRBD2 (5 bases). V lost 6 bases to trimming and J lost 2 bases, with 17 bases between them. The germline CDR1 and CDR2 sequences are DFQATT and SNEGSKA (reference sequence). The CDR3 runs to 15 residues. CDR3 sequence reads: CSAGEAGVAYNEQFF. CDR3 sequence (DNA): TGCAGTGCCGGAGAGGCGGGTGTCGCCTACAATGAGCAGTTCTTC.

In the case of this clonotype: A read error may be the cause here, since a much bigger clone is one base away. This chain joins TRBV29-1 and TRBJ2-2; 8 nucleotides line up with TRBD2. The CDR3 runs 16 residues. V was pared by 4 bases and J by 3 bases, with 10 bases of the junction left unmatched. The germline V gene has CDR1 SQVTM and CDR2 ANQGSEA. This chain's CDR3 is CSVGLGGGQDTGELFF. DNA for the CDR3: TGCAGCGTTGGTCTTGGCGGGGGGCAGGACACCGGGGAGCTGTTTTTT.

The chain recombines TRBV5-1 with TRBJ1-2; no clear D gene. Germline-derived CDR1 and CDR2 are SGHRS and YFSETQ. V gave up 2 bases and J gave up 4 bases, with 15 bases separating them. The length of the CDR3 is 15 residues. CDR3 in amino acids: CASSFLTDNSYGYTF. In nucleotides, the CDR3 is TGCGCCAGCAGCTTCTTGACTGATAACTCCTATGGCTACACCTTC.